The sample holds many counts of the clone carrying this T cell receptor beta chain. Its antigen is not known. The record originates from a study of neurological immune-mediated disorders. The study, taken as a whole, reports: None of the CDR3 amino acid sequences of expanded clones were shared across subjects, and this suggested private repertoires in all groups. When grouped phylogenetically, the repertoires of 18 of the 34 multiple sclerosis patients fell together in one related-CDR3 cluster, which is a possible signature. TCR clonal expansion peaked in HTLV-1-associated myelopathy patients and was lowest in multiple sclerosis patients.

The CDR3 is made up of 14 amino acids. The germline V gene has CDR1 MGHRA and CDR2 YSYEKL. V lost 1 base and J 12 bases, leaving 18 bases between the germline ends. With 10-nucleotide random UMIs included, cDNA was synthesized by 5'RACE. TCRdb processed the 5' RACE reads anew with MiXCR; each CDR3 protein has one entry. This sample has tens of thousands of distinct CDR3 sequences, with around 3.8% found just once. This receptor was taken from a woman aged 40 to 50 with multiple sclerosis. Sequenced input: CD4+ T cells from blood. V is TRBV4-1 and J is TRBJ1-1, with no clear D. Here the CDR3 reads CASSQVGSPLETFF. The CDR3 DNA sequence: TGCGCCAGCAGCCAAGTGGGCTCCCCTCTGGAAACTTTCTTT.